Following are 22 T cell receptor beta chains from one sample sequenced in a study of post-analysis software for immune sequencing data. Study conclusions and caveats: Patients had higher frequencies than controls of about five TRBV segments, including TRBV5-6, TRBV5-1 and TRBV20-1.

No antigen has been identified for these receptors. Built from TCR beta cDNA, the libraries had unique molecular identifiers in them. In TCRdb, the PCR reads were re-called with MiXCR into one record per CDR3 protein. The sample lists a few hundred thousand distinct CDR3 sequences; about a third were seen once. The sequencing sample was made of blood. All receptors come from a girl aged 5-17 years with multiple sclerosis.

The J gene is TRBJ2-5, the V gene TRBV5-5; tentatively, D is TRBD1 (6 bases). Matching the DNA end better, TRBJ2-7 makes the J call doubtful. From germline, CDR1 is SGHKS and CDR2 YYEKEE (reference sequence). The CDR3 contains 16 residues. This CDR3 is CASSTRTATVLYEQYF. CDR3 sequence (DNA): TGTGCCAGCAGCACTCGGACAGCAACGGTCTTGTACGAGCAGTACTTC.

As regards this clonotype: One end of the junction fails to match germline, which may point to a read error. The chain uses TRBV7-8 and TRBJ2-2, with TRBD1 matching 11 bases. CDR3 length: 17 residues. Germline lookup yields CDR1 SGHVS and CDR2 FQNEAQ. CDR3 protein: CASSRRTGGANTGELFF. For the CDR3, the DNA is TGTGCCAGCAGCCGACGGACAGGGGGCGCGAATACCGGGGAGCTGTTTTTT.

V usage is TRBV3-1 and J usage is TRBJ2-5; D possibly matches TRBD1 or TRBD2 (6 bases each). V dropped 2 bases and J dropped 4 bases, with 11 bases sitting between them. CDR1 is LGHDT, CDR2 YNNKEL, per germline (reference sequence). The CDR3 consists of 14 residues. CDR3 DNA sequence: TGTGCCAGCAGCCAAATGGGGGGCACAGAGACCCAGTACTTC. This translates into CASSQMGGTETQYF.

The CDR3 spells CASSSSENTGELFF. CDR3 coding DNA: TGTGCCAGCAGTTCCAGCGAGAACACCGGGGAGCTGTTTTTT. V is TRBV12-3 or TRBV12-4 and J is TRBJ2-2, with D hard to call. The length of the CDR3 is 14 residues. With 4 bases removed from V and 1 base from J, the gap between germline ends came to 7 bases.

This clonotype was observed at least ten times. The chain uses TRBV9 and TRBJ2-1; 14 bases are a match to TRBD2. Germline values: CDR1 SGDLS, CDR2 YYNGEE. Trimming cost V 4 bases and J 10 bases; bases outside gene matches: 10. The CDR3 covers 16 residues. CDR3 sequence (DNA): TGTGCCAGCAGCCTCACCGGGACTAGCGGGGGAGACGAGCAGTTCTTC. Translating gives CASSLTGTSGGDEQFF.

The V and J genes are TRBV28 and TRBJ2-5; 9 bases are a match to TRBD1. The germline V gene has CDR1 MDHEN and CDR2 SYDVKM. Germline trimming cut 6 bases from V and 6 bases from J; bases unmatched to any gene: 8. CDR3 length: 14 residues. Here the CDR3 reads CASRQTGGRKTQYF. The CDR3 DNA follows: TGTGCCAGCAGACAAACAGGGGGCAGGAAGACCCAGTACTTC. Together with reference TRBV28 and TRBJ2-5, the CDR3 gives the full variable domain: DVKVTQSSRYLVKRTGEKVFLECVQDMDHENMFWYRQDPGLGLRLIYFSYDVKMKEKGDIPEGYSVSREKKERFSLILESASTNQTSMYLCASRQTGGRKTQYFGPGTRLLVL.

In this sample, this clonotype turned up a few times. The chain has TRBV24-1 and TRBJ1-1; TRBD1 matches at 9 bases. The V gene end was trimmed by 2 bases and the J gene end by 4 bases; junction bases not matched to a gene: 13. Germline-derived CDR1 and CDR2 are KGHDR and SFDVKD. CDR3 size: 18 residues. The CDR3 region is CATSDSKSYGTGFTEAFF. CDR3 DNA: TGTGCCACCAGTGATTCAAAATCATACGGGACAGGGTTCACTGAAGCTTTCTTT.

The CDR3 region has the DNA TGCGCCAGCAGCCTGCGGGGGGACTCCGGCTCTGGGGCCAACGTCCTGACTTTC. Translated, it gives CASSLRGDSGSGANVLTF. The genes are TRBV5-1 and TRBJ2-6, with 8 bases aligning to TRBD2. The germline V gene encodes CDR1 SGHRS and CDR2 YFSETQ. The CDR3 is 18 amino acids. Trimming at V came to 4 bases and at J to 0 bases, leaving 9 bases not matched to a gene.

The gene calls are TRBV12-3 or TRBV12-4 and TRBJ2-5; tentatively, D is TRBD1 or TRBD2 (6 bases each). The V gene lost 7 bases and the J gene lost 1 base, with 19 bases spanning the gap. This CDR3 is built from 16 residues. This CDR3 is CASTGADGGSQETQYF. The CDR3 DNA is TGTGCCAGCACCGGGGCTGACGGGGGCAGCCAAGAGACCCAGTACTTC.

Worth noting for this clonotype: An end of the junction does not agree with germline; a read error may underlie this. The chain combines TRBV12-3 or TRBV12-4 with TRBJ1-5; unclear D gene. The CDR3 sequence is 15 residues long. CDR3 nucleotide sequence: TGTGCCAACAGTTGGCCCGGACGGGGCAATCAGCCCCAGCATTTT. Translated, it gives CANSWPGRGNQPQHF.

This clonotype was observed a few times. V and J are TRBV5-1 and TRBJ2-5; a possible D gene is TRBD2 (6 bases). The germline V gene has CDR1 SGHRS and CDR2 YFSETQ. Trimming stripped 3 bases from V and 1 base from J, with 16 bases between. This CDR3 spans 16 amino acids. The CDR3 region is CASSSGGAGFQETQYF. The DNA for the CDR3 is TGCGCCAGCAGCTCAGGAGGGGCAGGGTTCCAAGAGACCCAGTACTTC.

This clonotype was observed a handful of times. V and J are TRBV4-1 and TRBJ1-5; tentatively, D is TRBD1 (5 bases). Trimming left V 0 bases short and J 7 bases short, with 7 bases between. The CDR3 covers 13 residues. Germline V gene data show CDR1 as MGHRA and CDR2 as YSYEKL. The CDR3 here is CASSQDGGQPQHF. The CDR3 nucleotides are TGCGCCAGCAGCCAAGATGGGGGGCAGCCCCAGCATTTT.

The chain has TRBV21-1 and TRBJ2-3; TRBD1 is the table's D call and was not checked against the DNA. TRBV21-1 corresponds to a pseudogene. CDR3 length: 16 amino acids. The CDR3 coding sequence is TGTGCCAGCAGCAACTACAGGGCAACGGGCACAGATACGCAGTATTTT. Its protein is CASSNYRATGTDTQYF.

This clonotype has more than one count but fewer than ten. The CDR3 here is CATSRVLGLQPQHF. In DNA, the CDR3 is TGTGCCACCAGCAGAGTACTGGGGCTCCAGCCCCAGCATTTT. The chain combines TRBV15 with TRBJ1-5; the D gene is possibly TRBD1 (5 bases). The V gene lost 1 base and the J gene lost 7 bases, with 11 bases spanning the gap. CDR3 length: 14 residues. The V gene's germline CDR1 is LNHNV and CDR2 YYDKDF (reference sequence).

The chain has TRBV7-9 and TRBJ1-2; D uncertain. Germline lookup yields CDR1 SEHNR and CDR2 FQNEAQ (reference sequence). Trimming removed 2 bases from V and 3 bases from J, with 10 bases in between. The CDR3 is 14 residues long. The CDR3 is CASSLMSGDYGYTF. The CDR3 DNA reads TGTGCCAGCAGCTTAATGTCCGGGGACTATGGCTACACCTTC.

The chain recombines TRBV6-6 with TRBJ2-1; 8 bases align to TRBD1. The ends lost 2 bases at V and 7 bases at J; junction bases unmatched: 7. The CDR3 totals 15 residues. CDR1 is MNHNY, CDR2 SVGAGI, per germline (reference sequence). The CDR3 loop is CASSYTSTGVNEQFF. In DNA, the CDR3 is TGTGCCAGCAGTTACACATCGACAGGGGTAAATGAGCAGTTCTTC.

The V call is TRBV2, the J call TRBJ2-5; TRBD1 matches 10 bases. The CDR3 totals 16 residues. Germline V gene lookup returns CDR1 SNHLY and CDR2 FYNNEI. V lost 5 bases to trimming and J lost 1 base; unmatched junction nucleotides: 7. CDR3 DNA: TGTGCCAGCAGTTCCCTAGGGACAGGGGCCCAAGAGACCCAGTACTTC. Translation gives CASSSLGTGAQETQYF.

The V call is TRBV5-6, the J call TRBJ1-5; D uncertain. Germline V gene sequence: CDR1 SGHDT, CDR2 YYEEEE. This CDR3 is built from 15 residues. Trimming removed 3 bases at V and 2 bases at J, with 12 bases between. The CDR3 DNA reads as TGTGCCAGCAGCTGGGGTCCAAAGGGCAATCAGCCCCAGCATTTT. Its protein product is CASSWGPKGNQPQHF.

The rearrangement uses TRBV12-3 or TRBV12-4 and TRBJ1-1; D gene uncertain. This CDR3 spans 13 amino acids. The germline V and J ends were trimmed by 5 bases and 2 bases, with 9 bases remaining between them. CDR3 residues: CASSQPTNTEAFF. The CDR3 bases are TGTGCCAGCAGTCAACCGACTAACACTGAAGCTTTCTTT.

The genes are TRBV14 and TRBJ1-1, with D perhaps TRBD1 (5 bases). Germline V gene data show CDR1 as SGHDN and CDR2 as FVKESK. V was cut by 1 base and J by 6 bases, with 12 bases left in between. The length of the CDR3 is 14 residues. The CDR3 loop is CASSQVGQGPEAFF. The DNA of the CDR3 is TGTGCCAGCAGCCAAGTCGGGCAGGGCCCTGAAGCTTTCTTT.

This clonotype was counted only a few times. The chain combines TRBV4-1 with TRBJ1-5; D perhaps matches TRBD1 (5 bases). Trimming took 4 bases from V and 6 from J, leaving 16 bases between them. Germline V gene sequence: CDR1 MGHRA, CDR2 YSYEKL. This CDR3 is 15 amino acids long. The CDR3 region is CASSPVRQGGQPQHF. CDR3 DNA: TGCGCCAGCAGCCCGGTTCGGCAGGGCGGTCAGCCCCAGCATTTT.

The chain uses TRBV25-1 and TRBJ2-1; 7 bases agree with TRBD2. J gave up 15 bases and V 2 bases, and 7 bases lay outside the gene matches. The CDR3 has 12 amino acids. Germline V gene lookup returns CDR1 MGHDK and CDR2 SYGVNS. CDR3 sequence reads: CASSEPSGGRFF. CDR3 coding DNA: TGTGCCAGCAGTGAACCCTCGGGGGGACGGTTCTTC. Based on the CDR3 plus reference TRBV25-1 and TRBJ2-1, the full variable domain is EADIYQTPRYLVIGTGKKITLECSQTMGHDKMYWYQQDPGMELHLIHYSYGVNSTEKGDLSSESTVSRIRTEHFPLTLESARPSHTSQYLCASSEPSGGRFFGPGTRLTVL.